These T cell receptor beta chains were read from a single sample in a study of OX40 agonist ivuxolimab in advanced cancers. TCRdb's table, derived via immunoSEQ multiplex PCR, lists solely in-frame clones and lacks some. The table has fewer than 15,000 clones, more than 70% seen once. Sequencing used CD4+ or CD8+ T cells sorted from blood, obtained in a trial of the OX40 agonist ivuxolimab. Receptor source: an adult with an advanced solid tumor such as melanoma, head and neck, liver or kidney cancer. CDR3s leave out the opening cysteine and the closing phenylalanine or tryptophan. Fields, in order: J gene, D gene, V gene, CDR3 protein. D genes are given only for firm matches.

TRBJ2-7 TRBD1 TRBV7-6 ASSLVETGAFYEQY
TRBJ2-7 NA TRBV7-9 ASSLAPQARGYEQY
TRBJ2-2 TRBD2 TRBV13 ASGSGGSNTGELF
TRBJ1-1 NA TRBV7-8 ASSLVGRGSEAF
TRBJ2-5 TRBD2 TRBV13 ASSSRLAGGGETQY
TRBJ2-2 TRBD2 TRBV5-5 ASSLEAGEYTGELF
TRBJ1-5 NA TRBV6-5 ASTSTQPQPQH
TRBJ1-2 NA TRBV27 ASSSTGNYGYT
TRBJ1-2 TRBD1 TRBV9 ASSAGTDLYGYT
TRBJ2-3 NA TRBV15 ATTGTSDTQY
TRBJ2-1 TRBD2 TRBV6-1 ASSEVPGVAGTEQF
TRBJ1-6 TRBD1 TRBV7-2 ASRDRDRYNSPLH
TRBJ2-7 TRBD1 TRBV5-4 ASSSGTGVYEQY
TRBJ1-1 TRBD1 TRBV7-2 ASSRRDRDMNTEAF
TRBJ2-1 NA TRBV5-1 ASSLEGNEQF
TRBJ2-1 TRBD2 TRBV29-1 SVEDQWREVYNEQF
TRBJ2-7 TRBD2 TRBV28 ASSWLAGGGYEQY
TRBJ1-1 NA TRBV25-1 ASIDRYTEAF
TRBJ2-1 TRBD1 TRBV9 ASSVEGQGIGEQF
TRBJ2-1 TRBD2 TRBV13 ASSSELAVKGEQF
TRBJ2-1 TRBD2 TRBV9 ASSVGSSGRGSYNEQF
TRBJ1-1 NA TRBV27 ASSLLRGNTEAF
TRBJ2-3 NA TRBV7-8 ASSLWDSSTDTQY
TRBJ2-3 TRBD2 TRBV11-2 ASSHYTSGRDTQY
TRBJ2-2 TRBD2 TRBV12-5 ASGLYPQTSGANTGELF
TRBJ1-1 TRBD1 TRBV4-1 ASSQGTGGEAF
TRBJ1-2 NA TRBV16 ASSQYVTNYGYT
TRBJ2-7 NA TRBV6-6 ASSYRAESSYEQY
TRBJ2-1 NA TRBV27 ASSPRGVHEQF
TRBJ1-5 NA TRBV30 AWRADSYQPQH
TRBJ2-2 NA TRBV7-6 ASSHAQTGWPDTGELF
TRBJ2-5 TRBD1 TRBV5-8 ASSFGQAIETQY
TRBJ1-4 NA TRBV6-1 ASSESAINEKLF
TRBJ2-1 NA TRBV27 ASRPQGGDEQF
TRBJ1-5 TRBD1 TRBV4-1 ASSRPGTGKPQH
TRBJ2-1 TRBD1 TRBV7-2 ASRGQGVNEQF
TRBJ2-1 NA TRBV28 ASSLVLTSYNEQF
TRBJ1-2 NA TRBV4-2 ASSQGQVYGYT
TRBJ2-1 NA TRBV11-2 ASSGRGRGAYNEQF
TRBJ1-5 TRBD1 TRBV2 ASSETRTGVNQPQH
TRBJ2-1 NA TRBV4-2 ASSQDKGPYNEQF
TRBJ1-4 NA TRBV9 ASSVGGRGDEKLF
TRBJ1-4 NA TRBV27 ASSPGWGNEKLF
TRBJ2-1 TRBD1 TRBV7-9 ASSLRTSGTGAYNEQF
TRBJ2-3 NA TRBV2 ASSPGAGPGDTQY
TRBJ1-1 NA TRBV28 ASSFFTENTEAF
TRBJ2-3 NA TRBV10-2 ASSDPRGADTQY
TRBJ2-3 TRBD2 TRBV13 ASSSGLAGGVDTQY
TRBJ1-1 NA TRBV19 ASSIGGLTGEAF
TRBJ2-2 NA TRBV30 AWGLEHFITGELF
TRBJ2-2 NA TRBV27 ATGDTGELF
TRBJ2-1 NA TRBV6-4 ASSRGTEQF
TRBJ1-2 NA TRBV28 ASSFGLERSYGYT
TRBJ2-3 TRBD2 TRBV4-3 ASSQSGGYTDTQY
TRBJ2-2 TRBD2 TRBV7-9 ASKAVAGEATGELF
TRBJ2-2 NA TRBV9 ASSVERVRVTGELF
TRBJ1-6 NA TRBV5-4 ASSLGDSPLH
TRBJ2-5 NA TRBV7-8 ASSFLSGEETQY